The rows below give T cell receptor beta chains drawn from one sample of a study of CD8+ T cells in alopecia areata. Assay: immunoSEQ multiplex PCR; the TCRdb copy retains only in-frame clones and omits some. The sample contains about 110,000 clones, about 60% of which appear only once. Sequencing was carried out using NKG2D-low CD8+ T cells sorted from blood. The receptors originated from a human donor with alopecia areata. CDR3s include the opening cysteine and the closing phenylalanine or tryptophan. A D gene is named only where the DNA matches it firmly. The listing skips clone size in some rows; elsewhere it reads once, few, many or a size class.

clone size	V gene	J gene	D gene	CDR3 protein	CDR3 DNA
.	TRBV7-9	TRBJ2-5	TRBD1	CASSSPPGQQETQYF	TGTGCCAGCAGCTCCCCACCGGGACAGCAAGAGACCCAGTACTTC
.	TRBV6-1	TRBJ2-3	.	CASSEEGVGTDTQYF	TGTGCCAGCAGTGAAGAAGGAGTAGGCACAGATACGCAGTATTTT
.	TRBV6-5	TRBJ2-1	TRBD1	CASTDGTGDNEQFF	TGTGCCAGCACCGACGGGACAGGGGACAATGAGCAGTTCTTC
.	TRBV7-9	TRBJ2-2	.	CASSPRDILTGELFF	TGTGCCAGCAGCCCACGGGACATCCTCACCGGGGAGCTGTTTTTT
.	TRBV7-8	TRBJ2-7	.	CASSYPRDGSSYEQYF	TGTGCCAGCAGCTATCCCCGGGACGGCAGCTCCTACGAGCAGTACTTC
few	TRBV2	TRBJ2-2	TRBD2	CASSERGTSGSPDGELFF	TGTGCCAGCAGTGAACGTGGGACTAGCGGGAGCCCAGACGGGGAGCTGTTTTTT
.	TRBV7-9	TRBJ2-3	.	CASSPWDSTDTQYF	TGTGCCAGCAGCCCTTGGGACAGCACAGATACGCAGTATTTT
.	TRBV7-7	TRBJ2-1	TRBD1	CASSLGQGAYNEQFF	TGTGCTAGCAGCTTGGGACAGGGGGCTTACAATGAGCAGTTCTTC
.	TRBV28	TRBJ2-1	.	CASSRDGNEQFF	TGTGCCAGCAGCCGGGACGGAAATGAGCAGTTCTTC
.	TRBV6-1	TRBJ2-4	TRBD2	CASSEMASGSGYKDKNIQYF	TGTGCCAGCAGTGAAATGGCTAGCGGGAGCGGCTACAAGGACAAAAACATTCAGTACTTC
few	TRBV2	TRBJ2-3	.	CAKTDSAKSDTQYF	TGTGCAAAAACGGACAGCGCCAAGTCAGATACGCAGTATTTT
many	TRBV5-8	TRBJ2-7	.	CASSDGGRSYEQYF	TGTGCCAGCAGCGACGGAGGGCGCTCCTACGAGCAGTACTTC
.	TRBV5-4	TRBJ1-1	TRBD1	CVVDRGRNTEAFF	TGTGTCGTAGACAGGGGACGGAACACTGAAGCTTTCTTT
.	TRBV27	TRBJ2-7	.	CASSLSKKGYEQYF	TGTGCCAGCAGTTTATCGAAAAAAGGTTACGAGCAGTACTTC
.	TRBV5-1	TRBJ1-2	TRBD1	CASSPGQGYGYTF	TGCGCCAGCAGCCCGGGACAGGGCTATGGCTACACCTTC
once	TRBV7-9	TRBJ2-7	.	CASSGVAGFTEQYF	TGTGCCAGCTCCGGGGTCGCAGGGTTCACCGAGCAGTACTTC
.	TRBV6-6	TRBJ2-7	TRBD1	CASRGQGINEQYF	TGTGCCAGCAGGGGACAGGGCATAAACGAGCAGTACTTC